Sequencing of this T cell receptor (beta chain) was carried out in a study of circulating and synovial CD4+ cells in juvenile arthritis. Broader study findings: CPL and bulk CD4 samples differed at least tenfold in T cell genomes. Diversity here was lower than in bulk blood CD4 cells. Measured synovium overlap likely understates the true shared repertoire.

After removal of 3 bases from V and 10 bases from J, the junction contained 11 bases not matched to a gene. The CDR3 contains 15 residues. Germline lookup yields CDR1 SGHTS and CDR2 YDEGEE. TCRdb's table, derived via immunoSEQ multiplex PCR, lists solely in-frame clones and lacks some. Of over 11,000 clones listed, over 70% are singletons. A note on this clone: The antigen remains unidentified.

The specimen sequenced was CD4+ T cells from synovial fluid. The chain carries TRBV5-8 and TRBJ2-1; 9 positions match TRBD1. The TCR originated in a human patient with juvenile idiopathic arthritis. Some clones in this sample may be carry-over from other donors' samples. CDR3 loop: CASSSGTGHGLEQFF. The CDR3 nucleotides are TGTGCCAGCAGCTCCGGGACAGGGCATGGTTTGGAGCAGTTCTTC.